Included here is one T cell receptor beta chain sequence, with context. Many counts were recorded for this clonotype. Its recognized antigen is unknown. Base quality data are lacking; no much larger clone is found one base away. This sample is drawn from a study of T cells in Graves' hyperthyroidism and ophthalmopathy (dated by TCRdb to the late 2010s). Background for the entire study: Peripheral blood was sampled at the time of initial diagnosis, prior to any treatment. TCR V-J signatures able to tell the groups apart were searched for in a discovery cohort of 90 to 100 patients, of whom more than 40 had Graves' ophthalmopathy and around 57 had stable Graves' hyperthyroidism. An independent validation cohort of 18 to 20 hyperthyroidism patients and 17 patients who later progressed to ophthalmopathy tested prospective prediction of ophthalmopathy. The approximately 97 discovery patients were randomly divided into training and test sets at a 7:3 ratio. In addition, the study compared T-cell repertoires in thyroid tissue and in blood from a handful of Graves' hyperthyroidism patients. After sampling, hyperthyroidism patients received methimazole starting at 30 mg daily, and ophthalmopathy patients received high-dose intravenous methylprednisolone. TCR Vbeta CDR3 sequencing of 140 or so peripheral blood samples (over 40 ophthalmopathy, 70 to 85 hyperthyroidism and around 17 progressor patients) is reported in the paper.

The investigation overall reported the following: During validation, the model predicted progression to ophthalmopathy a median of around 6 months ahead of onset, with almost 71% sensitivity and roughly 75% specificity. A model built on a 13 V-J signature distinguished ophthalmopathy from stable hyperthyroidism, reaching approximately 89% sensitivity and around 82% specificity in cross-validation and 80%/75% in testing. Sample size was not statistically predetermined, and investigators were not blinded to group allocation. Most expanded thyroid clonotypes (frequency above 0.001) were also detected in blood, a finding suggesting that blood repertoires may reflect thyroid immune responses.

For CDR1 and CDR2, the germline V gene (reference sequence) lists SEHNR and FQNEAQ. From cysteine to phenylalanine, the CDR3 is 13 amino acids long. Only CDR3 DNA remains: 39 bases, in frame from the first base. Deletion took 3 bases off V and 6 bases off J, with a span of 11 bases between the germline ends. The TCR beta CDR3 regions were amplified from RNA transcripts. A first-round RT-PCR of the TCR CDR3 used the HTBI primer set with the Qiagen OneStep RT-PCR kit. Libraries were constructed in a second round of multiplex PCR, after which size selection and purification were performed. Libraries were sequenced paired-end with 100 bp reads on an Illumina HiSeq2000. On the authors' methods: SOAPnuke was used to process the raw data, throwing out any read that contained adapters or uncalled bases, had a mean Phred below 15, or lacked an exact constant-primer or identifier match. High-quality paired reads were merged using COPE v1.2.5, and each unique nucleotide sequence was defined as a clonotype. Clonotypes were aligned to IMGT TRBV, TRBD and TRBJ reference segments using MiTCR v1.1. The analysis included only V-J combinations with a frequency above 0.0001, which together covered roughly 99% of the repertoires. A TCS score was defined as the ratio of F50 (clonal expansion) to E x V (chaos), with BLOSUM62-based TCRdist applied between CDR3 peptides within each V-J. Welch's t-statistics and random forest reduced some 510 V-J features to 10 to 15, which were used in a naive Bayes classifier (R e1071). The public reads were reprocessed in TCRdb via fastp at Q25 and MiXCR, keeping in-frame beta chains. Identical CDR3 proteins give one entry, which carries the most common genes and DNA. The V and J calls were determined by TCRdb, not by the authors. The sample includes about 600,000 distinct CDR3 sequences, with around 15% observed a single time. The ten most abundant clones make up roughly 3.4% of the sample.

Ophthalmopathy patients had moderately to severely active disease, with a Clinical Activity Score of 3 or more, a NOSPECS grade of 4 or more, and a disease duration of less than 3 months. Patients with uncontrolled infections, other autoimmune diseases, pregnancy or lactation were excluded. Diagnoses were based on clinical symptoms, serum thyroxine and TRAb, thyroid ultrasound and orbital computed tomography. Ficoll-Paque density gradient centrifugation was used to isolate PBMCs from about 9 ml of fresh peripheral blood. Total RNA was extracted using Trizol reagent, and RNA quality was assessed on an Agilent 2100 Bioanalyzer.

This chain joins TRBV7-9 to TRBJ1-2, with an unclear D gene assignment. The sequenced sample was blood. The TCR comes from a woman in her 40s with Graves' ophthalmopathy. The sequenced DNA: TGTGCCAGCAGCTTCGGCGGTGGAGATGGCTACACCTTC. It is translated as CASSFGGGDGYTF.